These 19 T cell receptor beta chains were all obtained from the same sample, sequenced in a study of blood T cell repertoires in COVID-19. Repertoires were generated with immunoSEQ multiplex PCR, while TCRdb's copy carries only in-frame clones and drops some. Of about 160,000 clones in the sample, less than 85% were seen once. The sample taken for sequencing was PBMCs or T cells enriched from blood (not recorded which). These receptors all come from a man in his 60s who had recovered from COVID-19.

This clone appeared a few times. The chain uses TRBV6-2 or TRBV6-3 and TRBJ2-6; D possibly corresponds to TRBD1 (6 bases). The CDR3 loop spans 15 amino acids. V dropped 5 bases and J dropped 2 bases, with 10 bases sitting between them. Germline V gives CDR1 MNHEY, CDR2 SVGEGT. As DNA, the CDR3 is TGTGCCAGCAGTGGGACACCCGCTGGGGCCAACGTCCTGACTTTC. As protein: CASSGTPAGANVLTF.

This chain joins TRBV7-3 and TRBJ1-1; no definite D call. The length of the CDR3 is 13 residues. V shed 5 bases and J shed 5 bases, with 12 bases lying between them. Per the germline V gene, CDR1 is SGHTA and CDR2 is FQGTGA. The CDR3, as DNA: TGTGCCAGCAGCATCCTGAGCGGGACTGAAGCTTTCTTT. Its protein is CASSILSGTEAFF.

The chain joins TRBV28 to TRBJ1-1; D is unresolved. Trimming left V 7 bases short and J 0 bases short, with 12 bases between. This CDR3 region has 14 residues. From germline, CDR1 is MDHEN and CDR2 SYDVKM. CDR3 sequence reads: CASIAGALNTEAFF. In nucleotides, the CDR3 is TGTGCCAGCATAGCGGGAGCCTTGAACACTGAAGCTTTCTTT.

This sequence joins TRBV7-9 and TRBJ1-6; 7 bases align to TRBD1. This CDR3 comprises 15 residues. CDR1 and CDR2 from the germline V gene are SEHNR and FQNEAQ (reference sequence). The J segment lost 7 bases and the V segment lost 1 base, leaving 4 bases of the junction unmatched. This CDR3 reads CASSLVGQANSPLHF. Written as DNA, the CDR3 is TGTGCCAGCAGCTTAGTTGGACAGGCAAATTCACCCCTCCACTTT. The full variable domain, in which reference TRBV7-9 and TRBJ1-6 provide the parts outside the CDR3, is DTGVSQNPRHKITKRGQNVTFRCDPISEHNRLYWYRQTLGQGPEFLTYFQNEAQLEKSRLLSDRFSAERPKGSFSTLEIQRTEQGDSAMYLCASSLVGQANSPLHFGNGTRLTVT.

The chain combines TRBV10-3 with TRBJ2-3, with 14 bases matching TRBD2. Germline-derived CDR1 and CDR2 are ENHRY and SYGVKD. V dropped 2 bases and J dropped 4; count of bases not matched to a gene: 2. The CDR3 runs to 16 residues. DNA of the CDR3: TGTGCCATCAGTGAGGGGACTAGCGGGAGATCAGATACGCAGTATTTT. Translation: CAISEGTSGRSDTQYF.

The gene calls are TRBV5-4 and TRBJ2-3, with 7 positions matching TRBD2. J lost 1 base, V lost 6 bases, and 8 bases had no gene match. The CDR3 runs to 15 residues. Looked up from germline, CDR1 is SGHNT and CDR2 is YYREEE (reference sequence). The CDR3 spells CASTPRGVGTDTQYF. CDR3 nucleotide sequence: TGTGCCAGCACCCCTCGGGGGGTGGGCACAGATACGCAGTATTTT.

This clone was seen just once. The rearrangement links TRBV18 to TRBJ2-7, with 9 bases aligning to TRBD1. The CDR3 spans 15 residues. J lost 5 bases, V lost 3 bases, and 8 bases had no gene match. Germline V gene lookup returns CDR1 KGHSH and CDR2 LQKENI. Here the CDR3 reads CASSPSGTGSDEQYF. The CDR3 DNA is TGTGCCAGCTCACCTTCCGGGACAGGGAGCGACGAGCAGTACTTC.

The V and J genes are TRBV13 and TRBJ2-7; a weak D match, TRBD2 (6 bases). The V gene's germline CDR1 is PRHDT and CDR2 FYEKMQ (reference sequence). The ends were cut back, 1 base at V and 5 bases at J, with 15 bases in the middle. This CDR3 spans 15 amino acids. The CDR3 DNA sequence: TGTGCCAGCAGCTTAGCGGGAGCGACGAAGAACGAGCAGTACTTC. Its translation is CASSLAGATKNEQYF. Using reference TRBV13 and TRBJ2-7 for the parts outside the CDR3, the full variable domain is AAGVIQSPRHLIKEKRETATLKCYPIPRHDTVYWYQQGPGQDPQFLISFYEKMQSDKGSIPDRFSAQQFSDYHSELNMSSLELGDSALYFCASSLAGATKNEQYFGPGTRLTVT.

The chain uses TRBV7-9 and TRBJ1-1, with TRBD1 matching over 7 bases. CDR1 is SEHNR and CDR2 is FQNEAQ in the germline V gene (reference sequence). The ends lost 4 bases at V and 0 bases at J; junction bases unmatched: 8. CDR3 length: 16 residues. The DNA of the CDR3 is TGTGCCAGCAGCTCTCCGAGGACAGGAATGAACACTGAAGCTTTCTTT. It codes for CASSSPRTGMNTEAFF.

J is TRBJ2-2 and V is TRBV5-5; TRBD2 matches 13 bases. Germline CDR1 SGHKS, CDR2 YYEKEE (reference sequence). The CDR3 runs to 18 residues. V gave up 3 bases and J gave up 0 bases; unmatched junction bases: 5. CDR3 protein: CASSSLTSGGSNTGELFF. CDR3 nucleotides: TGTGCCAGCAGCTCTTTGACTAGCGGGGGGTCGAACACCGGGGAGCTGTTTTTT.

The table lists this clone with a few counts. Here the CDR3 reads CAWSREAEAFF. DNA for the CDR3: TGTGCCTGGAGCCGGGAAGCTGAAGCTTTCTTT. This chain connects TRBV30 to TRBJ1-1; no reliable D call. There are 11 residues in the CDR3. Trimming removed 3 bases from V and 6 bases from J, with 8 bases in between. Germline lookup yields CDR1 GTSNPN and CDR2 SVGIG (reference sequence).

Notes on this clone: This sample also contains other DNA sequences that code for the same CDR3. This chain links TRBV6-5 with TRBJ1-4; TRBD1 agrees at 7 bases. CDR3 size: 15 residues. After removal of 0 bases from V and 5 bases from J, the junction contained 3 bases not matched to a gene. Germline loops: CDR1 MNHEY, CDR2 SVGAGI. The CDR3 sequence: CASSYSGTVNEKLFF. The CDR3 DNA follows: TGTGCCAGCAGTTACTCTGGGACAGTCAATGAAAAACTGTTTTTT.

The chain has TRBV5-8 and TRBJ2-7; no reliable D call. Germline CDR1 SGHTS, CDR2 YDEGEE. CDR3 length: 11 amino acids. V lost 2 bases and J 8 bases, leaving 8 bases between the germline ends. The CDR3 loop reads CASSLMSKQYF. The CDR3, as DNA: TGTGCCAGCAGCTTAATGAGTAAGCAGTACTTC.

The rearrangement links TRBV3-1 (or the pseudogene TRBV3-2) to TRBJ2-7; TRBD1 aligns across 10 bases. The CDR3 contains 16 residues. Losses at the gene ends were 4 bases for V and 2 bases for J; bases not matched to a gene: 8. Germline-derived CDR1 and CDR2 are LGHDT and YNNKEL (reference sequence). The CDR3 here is CASSLVGGTGAYEQYF. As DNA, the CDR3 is TGTGCCAGCAGCCTCGTGGGAGGGACAGGGGCCTACGAGCAGTACTTC.

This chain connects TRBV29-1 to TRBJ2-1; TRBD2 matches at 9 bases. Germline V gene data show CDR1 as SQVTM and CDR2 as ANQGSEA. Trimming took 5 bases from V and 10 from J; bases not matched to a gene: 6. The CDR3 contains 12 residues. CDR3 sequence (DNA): TGCAGCGTTAAGGGCCTAGCGGGAGAGCAGTTCTTC. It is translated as CSVKGLAGEQFF.

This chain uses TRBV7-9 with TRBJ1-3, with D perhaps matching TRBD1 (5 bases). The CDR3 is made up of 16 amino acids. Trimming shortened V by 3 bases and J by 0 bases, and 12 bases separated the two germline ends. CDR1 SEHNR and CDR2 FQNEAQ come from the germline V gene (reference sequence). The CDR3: CASSLAGFSSGNTIYF. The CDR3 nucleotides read TGTGCCAGCAGCTTGGCAGGGTTCAGCTCTGGAAACACCATATATTTT.

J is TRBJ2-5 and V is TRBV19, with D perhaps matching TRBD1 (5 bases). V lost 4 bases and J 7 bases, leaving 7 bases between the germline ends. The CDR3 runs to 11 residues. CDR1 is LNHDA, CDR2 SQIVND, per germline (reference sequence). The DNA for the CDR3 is TGTGCCAGTAGTACGACAGCGACCCAGTACTTC. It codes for CASSTTATQYF.

CDR3: CASSEGTSGSYEQYF. CDR3 nucleotides: TGTGCCAGCAGTGAAGGGACTAGCGGGAGTTACGAGCAGTACTTC. The genes are TRBV6-1 and TRBJ2-7, with 13 nucleotides matching TRBD2. The CDR3 runs 15 residues. Unmatched junction bases numbered 1, after V lost 1 base and J lost 4 bases. The germline V gene has CDR1 MNHNS and CDR2 SASEGT.

The CDR3 region is CASSEFSRGQNTEAFF. The CDR3, as DNA: TGTGCCAGCAGTGAATTCTCGAGAGGTCAGAACACTGAAGCTTTCTTT. V is TRBV25-1 and J is TRBJ1-1; D is unresolved. The CDR3 contains 16 residues. Trimming shortened V by 1 base and J by 1 base, and 13 bases separated the two germline ends. Germline V CDR1 and CDR2: MGHDK, SYGVNS.